This TCR beta chain derives from a study of T cell repertoires in cytomegalovirus infection. TCRdb re-called the reads through MiXCR, storing one row per CDR3 protein. Of a few hundred thousand distinct CDR3 sequences listed, roughly 15% are singletons. V was cut by 6 bases and J by 3 bases, with 17 bases left in between. Germline V gives CDR1 SGHTA, CDR2 FQGNSA. This CDR3 contains 15 residues. At least ten counts were recorded for this clonotype. This TCR derives from a human donor in good health (CMV status not recorded). Some clones in this sample may be carry-over from other donors' samples. Material: PBMCs. This chain links TRBV7-2 with TRBJ2-5; D possibly corresponds to TRBD1 (5 bases). CDR3 DNA: TGTGCCAGCAGTTCCAGGGCATACCCCGAAGAGACCCAGTACTTC. This encodes CASSSRAYPEETQYF.